These 20 T cell receptor beta chains were sequenced from one sample in a study of cytomegalovirus exposure and HLA in healthy donors. The study ran its PCR with 60 Vbeta and 13 Jbeta primers. This table comes from immunoSEQ multiplex PCR, and its TCRdb copy is limited to in-frame clones, with some not included. This table has about 130,000 clones, over 65% appearing once. The specimen sequenced was PBMCs. All receptors derive from a man aged 18 to 29 in good health and CMV-seropositive.

This clone was counted a few times. The V call is TRBV18, the J call TRBJ1-2, with D possibly matching TRBD1 (5 bases). This CDR3 region has 20 residues. V shed 3 bases and J shed 3 bases, with 29 bases lying between them. Per germline, CDR1 KGHSH and CDR2 LQKENI. This CDR3 is CASSPLAAGGLGDYDYGYTF. CDR3 sequence (DNA): TGTGCCAGCTCACCTTTGGCAGCTGGGGGTCTGGGGGACTATGACTATGGCTACACCTTC.

This sequence joins TRBV4-3 and TRBJ2-1; 8 bases agree with TRBD2. Germline CDR1 and CDR2: LGHNA and YSLEER. J was trimmed by 0 bases and V by 5 bases; bases with no gene match: 3. CDR3 length: 15 amino acids. CDR3: CASSASGSSYNEQFF. CDR3 sequence (DNA): TGCGCCAGCAGCGCCAGCGGGAGCTCCTACAATGAGCAGTTCTTC.

The chain combines TRBV5-4 with TRBJ1-5, with D possibly matching TRBD1 (5 bases). The CDR3 is made up of 16 amino acids. Trimming removed 0 bases from V and 1 base from J, with 11 bases in between. Germline CDR1 SGHNT, CDR2 YYREEE (reference sequence). The CDR3 nucleotides read TGTGCCAGCAGCTTGGATCCAGGGCCAAGCAATCAGCCCCAGCATTTT. This sequence encodes CASSLDPGPSNQPQHF.

J is TRBJ2-3 and V is TRBV10-3; TRBD2 matches 12 bases. This CDR3 has 16 residues. Losses at the gene ends were 4 bases for V and 6 bases for J; bases not matched to a gene: 8. Germline V lookup: CDR1 ENHRY, CDR2 SYGVKD. This CDR3 is CAISARLAGGWDTQYF. CDR3 bases: TGTGCCATCAGTGCGCGTCTAGCGGGAGGGTGGGATACGCAGTATTTT.

V gene TRBV5-5 combines with J gene TRBJ2-1; D might be TRBD1 (6 bases). Germline assignment: CDR1 SGHKS and CDR2 YYEKEE (reference sequence). This CDR3 has 15 amino acids. The V end was cut by 3 bases, the J end by 8 bases, with 18 bases between. The CDR3 region has the DNA TGTGCCAGCAGCTCCGCCACAAACAGGGTGGATGAGCAGTTCTTC. Translating it yields CASSSATNRVDEQFF. Drawing the rest from reference TRBV5-5 and TRBJ2-1, the complete variable domain is DAGVTQSPTHLIKTRGQQVTLRCSPISGHKSVSWYQQVLGQGPQFIFQYYEKEERGRGNFPDRFSARQFPNYSSELNVNALLLGDSALYLCASSSATNRVDEQFFGPGTRLTVL.

This clone was seen a handful of times. The chain is built from TRBV6-5 and TRBJ1-6; 7 nucleotides line up with TRBD1. Germline trimming cut 10 bases from V and 7 bases from J; bases unmatched to any gene: 7. Looked up from germline, CDR1 is MNHEY and CDR2 is SVGAGI. The CDR3 runs to 13 residues. The chain's CDR3 is CATQGGRNSPLHF. The CDR3 DNA follows: TGTGCCACCCAAGGGGGCAGGAATTCACCCCTCCACTTT.

This chain connects TRBV5-1 to TRBJ2-3; D is unresolved. The V and J ends lost 4 bases and 0 bases respectively, with 18 bases between them. This CDR3 is built from 17 residues. CDR1 SGHRS and CDR2 YFSETQ come from the germline V gene. The CDR3 here is CASSVWWAGSSTDTQYF. The CDR3 DNA is TGCGCCAGCAGCGTGTGGTGGGCAGGCAGTAGCACAGATACGCAGTATTTT. Based on the CDR3 plus reference TRBV5-1 and TRBJ2-3, the full variable domain is KAGVTQTPRYLIKTRGQQVTLSCSPISGHRSVSWYQQTPGQGLQFLFEYFSETQRNKGNFPGRFSGRQFSNSRSEMNVSTLELGDSALYLCASSVWWAGSSTDTQYFGPGTRLTVL.

The chain recombines TRBV5-6 with TRBJ1-2, with D uncertain. Germline values: CDR1 SGHDT, CDR2 YYEEEE. The CDR3 runs 14 residues. V was clipped by 3 bases and J by 3 bases, with 12 bases between them. Here the CDR3 reads CASSSARQDYGYTF. The CDR3 coding sequence is TGTGCCAGCAGCTCTGCTCGCCAGGACTATGGCTACACCTTC.

The chain has TRBV4-1 and TRBJ1-2; 9 bases are shared with TRBD1. This CDR3 spans 15 amino acids. Per the germline V gene, CDR1 is MGHRA and CDR2 is YSYEKL. Trimming cost V 3 bases and J 0 bases; bases outside gene matches: 2. DNA of the CDR3: TGCGCCAGCAGCCAGACAGGGGGAGCTAACTATGGCTACACCTTC. This codes for CASSQTGGANYGYTF.

The chain couples TRBV5-1 to TRBJ2-3; 9 positions agree with TRBD2. Losses at the gene ends were 0 bases for V and 2 bases for J; bases not matched to a gene: 10. The germline gives CDR1 SGHRS, CDR2 YFSETQ. This CDR3 has 18 residues. CDR3 sequence: CASSLAASGIAYTDTQYF. CDR3 in DNA: TGCGCCAGCAGCTTGGCTGCTAGCGGGATCGCCTACACAGATACGCAGTATTTT.

There are a few counts of this clone. The chain links TRBV27 to TRBJ2-3; 11 nucleotides agree with TRBD2. The CDR3 runs 16 residues. V shed 4 bases, J shed 2 bases, and the junction held 5 bases outside the gene matches. Germline CDR1 and CDR2: MNHEY and SMNVEV (reference sequence). In nucleotides, the CDR3 is TGTGCCAGCAGTTCTAGCGGGGGGCCTTACACAGATACGCAGTATTTT. Amino acids: CASSSSGGPYTDTQYF.

There are a few counts of this clone. The chain carries TRBV5-4 and TRBJ1-2; D unclear. Trimming left V 4 bases short and J 4 bases short, with 23 bases between. The CDR3 length is 17 residues. Germline V gives CDR1 SGHNT, CDR2 YYREEE (reference sequence). CDR3 protein: CASSPKQSGGPFYGYTF. In DNA form, the CDR3 reads TGTGCCAGCAGCCCGAAACAGTCCGGCGGGCCTTTCTATGGCTACACCTTC.

V usage is TRBV7-9 and J usage is TRBJ1-4, with TRBD1 identical over 7 bases. CDR3 length: 13 amino acids. Germline CDR1 SEHNR, CDR2 FQNEAQ (reference sequence). Trimming cost V 5 bases and J 8 bases; bases outside gene matches: 5. CDR3 nucleotides: TGTGCCAGCAGCGTTGGGACAGTAGAAAAACTGTTTTTT. Translating it yields CASSVGTVEKLFF.

V gene TRBV30 combines with J gene TRBJ2-7; 7 bases are shared with TRBD2. This CDR3 spans 17 amino acids. V gave up 8 bases and J gave up 2 bases; unmatched junction bases: 21. CDR1 and CDR2 (germline): GTSNPN, SVGIG (reference sequence). The CDR3 nucleotides read TGTGCCGGACAAATCTGGACGGCCGGGACTACCCCCTACGAGCAGTACTTC. Amino acids: CAGQIWTAGTTPYEQYF.

The CDR3 spells CASSQGGATVQFF. The CDR3 DNA reads TGTGCCAGCTCCCAAGGGGGGGCTACCGTACAGTTCTTC. The chain is built from TRBV6-6 and TRBJ2-1, with D perhaps TRBD2 (7 bases). CDR1 is MNHNY, CDR2 SVGAGI, per germline (reference sequence). Trimming took off 8 bases at V and 13 bases at J, with 21 bases between the two ends. CDR3 length: 13 amino acids.

This sequence joins TRBV5-4 and TRBJ2-2; a weak D match, TRBD2 (6 bases). The CDR3 contains 15 residues. Looked up from germline, CDR1 is SGHNT and CDR2 is YYREEE (reference sequence). Trimming removed 4 bases from V and 0 bases from J, with 10 bases in between. This CDR3 is CASSGGGANTGELFF. In DNA, the CDR3 is TGTGCCAGCAGCGGTGGCGGGGCGAACACCGGGGAGCTGTTTTTT.

The gene calls are TRBV9 and TRBJ1-3; the D gene is possibly TRBD1 (6 bases). The ends were cut back, 0 bases at V and 0 bases at J, with 13 bases in the middle. The CDR3 length is 17 residues. From germline, CDR1 is SGDLS and CDR2 YYNGEE. CDR3 in DNA: TGTGCCAGCAGCGTAGCGGGGGGGCCCATCTCTGGAAACACCATATATTTT. Amino acids: CASSVAGGPISGNTIYF.

The chain has TRBV10-3 and TRBJ2-3; tentatively, D is TRBD1 (5 bases). Germline V gene lookup returns CDR1 ENHRY and CDR2 SYGVKD. V lost 6 bases, J lost 0 bases, and 13 bases lay in between. This CDR3 has 15 residues. CDR3 residues: CAIRSSTASTDTQYF. DNA of the CDR3: TGTGCCATCAGAAGTTCGACAGCTAGCACAGATACGCAGTATTTT.

The chain couples TRBV6-5 to TRBJ1-1, with a tentative D call TRBD1 (5 bases). From germline, CDR1 is MNHEY and CDR2 SVGAGI. V dropped 2 bases and J dropped 8 bases, with 18 bases sitting between them. The CDR3 covers 15 residues. CDR3 region: CASSYAGQGHTEAFF. Written as DNA, the CDR3 is TGTGCCAGCAGTTACGCAGGGCAGGGCCATACCGAAGCTTTCTTT.

This clone was seen a handful of times. The chain uses TRBV28 and TRBJ2-7, with a weak D call TRBD1 (6 bases). Trimming stripped 11 bases from V and 6 bases from J, with 20 bases between. Per germline, CDR1 MDHEN and CDR2 SYDVKM. This CDR3 has 13 amino acids. In DNA form, the CDR3 reads TGTGCCGGGTCGGGGACACCTAGGGCCGAGCAGTACTTC. Translation: CAGSGTPRAEQYF. Looking up the rest from reference TRBV28 and TRBJ2-7 gives the full variable domain: DVKVTQSSRYLVKRTGEKVFLECVQDMDHENMFWYRQDPGLGLRLIYFSYDVKMKEKGDIPEGYSVSREKKERFSLILESASTNQTSMYLCAGSGTPRAEQYFGPGTRLTVT.